The clone carrying this T cell receptor (beta chain) was found a few times. Its antigen is as yet unknown. These data originate in a study of early T cells in non-severe SARS-CoV-2 infection. Across the whole study: The chains were unpaired, and the sequenced material was bulk RNA from unsorted whole blood.

Study observations and caveats: A preference for anti-spike CD8 responses marked VDJdb matching, which missed private and CD4 specificities.

Individually, cDNA molecules had unique molecular identifiers attached to them. From the 5' RACE reads, TCRdb called clonotypes with MiXCR, one entry per CDR3 protein. The data contain tens of thousands of distinct CDR3 sequences, approximately 13% of them singletons. The germline V gene has CDR1 LGHNA and CDR2 YSLEER. The CDR3 is 22 amino acids. With 0 bases clipped from V and 2 bases from J, the junction kept 22 bases outside the gene matches. This receptor was obtained from an adult who was a healthcare worker with PCR-confirmed SARS-CoV-2 infection or an uninfected control (not recorded which). Sequencing was carried out using whole blood. The V call is TRBV4-3, the J call TRBJ2-3; 8 nucleotides line up with TRBD2. The CDR3 DNA reads as TGCGCCAGCAGCCAAGAGGGTGGAGGGCTAGCGGGCGACCCACCCTACACAGATACGCAGTATTTT. Its translation: CASSQEGGGLAGDPPYTDTQYF.